The entry below gives a single T cell receptor beta chain sequence along with its context. These data originate in a study of radiotherapy plus CTLA-4 blockade in lung cancer. TCRdb's table, derived via immunoSEQ multiplex PCR, lists solely in-frame clones and lacks some. Among about 64,000 clones listed, 70% to 80% were seen once. The CDR3 is 15 amino acids. The germline V gene encodes CDR1 LGHNT and CDR2 FRNRAP. V dropped 5 bases and J dropped 2; count of bases not matched to a gene: 6. The receptor comes from a human donor with non-small cell lung cancer whose response to radiotherapy plus ipilimumab could not be evaluated. The J gene is TRBJ1-1, the V gene TRBV12-5; TRBD1 aligns across 9 bases. The sequencing here drew on peripheral blood, taken from a patient treated with radiotherapy plus ipilimumab. The CDR3 loop is CASGTGQGLNTEAFF. Written as DNA, the CDR3 is TGTGCTAGTGGTACCGGACAGGGGTTAAACACTGAAGCTTTCTTT.